The entry below describes one T cell receptor (beta chain). The data were obtained in a study of cytomegalovirus exposure and HLA in healthy donors. The CDR3 sequence is 13 residues long. PCR was performed using 60 Vbeta and 13 Jbeta primers. This table comes from immunoSEQ multiplex PCR, and its TCRdb copy is limited to in-frame clones, with some not included. Of some 200,000 clones detected, about 81% appear once; the ten largest clones hold roughly 0.75%. The material sequenced was PBMCs. The chain couples TRBV21-1 to TRBJ1-1. TRBV21-1 is an annotated pseudogene. The sequence was collected from a young woman in good health and CMV-seronegative. The CDR3 bases are TGTGCCAGCACCGGAACCCCAAGTCAGAGGGCTTTCTTT. Residues: CASTGTPSQRAFF.